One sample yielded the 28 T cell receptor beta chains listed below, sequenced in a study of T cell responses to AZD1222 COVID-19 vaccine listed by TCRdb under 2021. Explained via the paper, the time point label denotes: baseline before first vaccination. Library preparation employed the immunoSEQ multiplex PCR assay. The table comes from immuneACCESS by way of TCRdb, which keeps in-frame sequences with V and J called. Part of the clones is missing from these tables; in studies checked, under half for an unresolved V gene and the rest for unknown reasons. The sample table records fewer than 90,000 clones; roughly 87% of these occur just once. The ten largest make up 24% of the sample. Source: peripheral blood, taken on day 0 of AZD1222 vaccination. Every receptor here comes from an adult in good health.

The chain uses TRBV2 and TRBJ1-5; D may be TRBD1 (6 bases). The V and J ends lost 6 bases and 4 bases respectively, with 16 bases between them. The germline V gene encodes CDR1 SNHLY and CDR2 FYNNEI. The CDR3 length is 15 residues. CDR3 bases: TGTGCCAGCAGCGCACTGAGGGGGGGAAATCAGCCCCAGCATTTT. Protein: CASSALRGGNQPQHF.

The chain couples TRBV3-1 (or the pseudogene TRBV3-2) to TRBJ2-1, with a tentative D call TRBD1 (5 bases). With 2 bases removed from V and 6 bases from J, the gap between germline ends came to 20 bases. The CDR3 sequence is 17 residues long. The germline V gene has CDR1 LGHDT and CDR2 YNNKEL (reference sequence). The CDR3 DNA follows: TGTGCCAGCAGCCAATCCAAGACGCGGCAGGGCCCCAATGAGCAGTTCTTC. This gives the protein CASSQSKTRQGPNEQFF.

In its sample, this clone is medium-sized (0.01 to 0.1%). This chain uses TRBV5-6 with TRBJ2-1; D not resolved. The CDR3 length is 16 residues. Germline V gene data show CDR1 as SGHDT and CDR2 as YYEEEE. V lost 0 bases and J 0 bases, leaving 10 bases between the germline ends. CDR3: CASSLVSLSSYNEQFF. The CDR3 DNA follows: TGTGCCAGCAGCTTGGTTAGTTTATCCTCCTACAATGAGCAGTTCTTC.

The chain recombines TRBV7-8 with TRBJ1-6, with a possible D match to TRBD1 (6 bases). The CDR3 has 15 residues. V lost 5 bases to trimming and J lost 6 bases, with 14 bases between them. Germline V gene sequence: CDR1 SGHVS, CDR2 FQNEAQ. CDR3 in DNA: TGTGCCAGCAGCCGAGTTCAGGGGTCTAATTCACCCCTCCACTTT. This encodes CASSRVQGSNSPLHF.

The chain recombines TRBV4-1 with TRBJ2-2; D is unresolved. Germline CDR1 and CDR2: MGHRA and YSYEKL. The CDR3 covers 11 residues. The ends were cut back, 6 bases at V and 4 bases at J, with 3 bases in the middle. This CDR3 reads CASRGTGELFF. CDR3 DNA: TGCGCCAGCAGAGGCACCGGGGAGCTGTTTTTT.

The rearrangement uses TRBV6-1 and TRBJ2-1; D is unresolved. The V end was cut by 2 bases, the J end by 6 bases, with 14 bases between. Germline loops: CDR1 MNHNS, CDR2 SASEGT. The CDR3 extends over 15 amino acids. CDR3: CASSELPWSVNEQFF. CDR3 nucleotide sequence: TGTGCCAGCAGTGAACTACCGTGGAGTGTCAATGAGCAGTTCTTC.

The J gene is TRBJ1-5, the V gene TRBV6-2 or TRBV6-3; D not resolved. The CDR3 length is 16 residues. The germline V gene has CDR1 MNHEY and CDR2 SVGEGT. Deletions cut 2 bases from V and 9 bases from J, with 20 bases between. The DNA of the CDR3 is TGTGCCAGCAGTTACAGGGCATCGCTTCAAAGTGGGCCCCAGCATTTT. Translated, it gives CASSYRASLQSGPQHF.

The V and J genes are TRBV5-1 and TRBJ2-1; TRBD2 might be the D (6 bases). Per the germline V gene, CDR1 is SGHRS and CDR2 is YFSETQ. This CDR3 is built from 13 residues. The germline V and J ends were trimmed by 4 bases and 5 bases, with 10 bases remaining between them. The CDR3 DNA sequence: TGCGCCAGCAGCCCGGGACTTAACAATGAGCAGTTCTTC. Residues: CASSPGLNNEQFF.

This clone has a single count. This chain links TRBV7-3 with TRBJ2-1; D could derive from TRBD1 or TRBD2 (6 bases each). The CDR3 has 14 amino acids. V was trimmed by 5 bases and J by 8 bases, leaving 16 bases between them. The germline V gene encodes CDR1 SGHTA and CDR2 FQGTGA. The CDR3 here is CASSPGATNDEQFF. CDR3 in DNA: TGTGCCAGCAGCCCGGGGGCTACTAATGATGAGCAGTTCTTC.

The CDR3 here is CASSYNSATNEKLFF. DNA for the CDR3: TGTGCCAGCAGCTACAACAGCGCAACTAATGAAAAACTGTTTTTT. The chain combines TRBV7-8 with TRBJ1-4, with D hard to call. CDR1 is SGHVS, CDR2 FQNEAQ, per germline. Trimming removed 4 bases from V and 0 bases from J, with 9 bases in between. The CDR3 covers 15 residues.

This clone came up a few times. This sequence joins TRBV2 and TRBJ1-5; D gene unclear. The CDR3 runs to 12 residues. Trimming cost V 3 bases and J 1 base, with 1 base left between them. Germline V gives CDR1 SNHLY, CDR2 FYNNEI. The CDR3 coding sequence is TGTGCCAGCAGTGACAGCAATCAGCCCCAGCATTTT. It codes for CASSDSNQPQHF. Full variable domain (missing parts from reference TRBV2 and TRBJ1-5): EPEVTQTPSHQVTQMGQEVILRCVPISNHLYFYWYRQILGQKVEFLVSFYNNEISEKSEIFDDQFSVERPDGSNFTLKIRSTKLEDSAMYFCASSDSNQPQHFGDGTRLSIL.

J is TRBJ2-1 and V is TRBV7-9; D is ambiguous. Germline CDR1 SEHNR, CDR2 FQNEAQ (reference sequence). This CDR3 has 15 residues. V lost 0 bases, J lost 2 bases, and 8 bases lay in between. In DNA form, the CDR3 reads TGTGCCAGCAGCTTAGCACAGCTAGCCTACAATGAGCAGTTCTTC. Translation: CASSLAQLAYNEQFF.

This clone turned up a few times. The DNA for the CDR3 is TGTGCCAGCAGCCCGTACCTGACGGATGAGCAGTTCTTC. Translated: CASSPYLTDEQFF. V is TRBV5-5 and J is TRBJ2-1; D is unclear. This CDR3 is built from 13 residues. V lost 4 bases, J lost 8 bases, and 13 bases lay in between. Germline-derived CDR1 and CDR2 are SGHKS and YYEKEE (reference sequence).

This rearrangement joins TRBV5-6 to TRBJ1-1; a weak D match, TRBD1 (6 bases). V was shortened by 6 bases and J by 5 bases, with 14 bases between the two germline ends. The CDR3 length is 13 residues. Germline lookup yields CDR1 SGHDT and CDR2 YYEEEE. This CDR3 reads CASKQTGRTEAFF. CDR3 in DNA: TGTGCCAGCAAACAGACAGGAAGGACTGAAGCTTTCTTT.

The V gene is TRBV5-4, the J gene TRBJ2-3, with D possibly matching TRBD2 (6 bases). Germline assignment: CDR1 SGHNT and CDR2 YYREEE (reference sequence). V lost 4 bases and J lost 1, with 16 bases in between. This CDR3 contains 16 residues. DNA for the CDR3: TGTGCCAGCAGCGTAGGCGGGACCGTTGGCACAGATACGCAGTATTTT. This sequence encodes CASSVGGTVGTDTQYF. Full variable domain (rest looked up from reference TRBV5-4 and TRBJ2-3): ETGVTQSPTHLIKTRGQQVTLRCSSQSGHNTVSWYQQALGQGPQFIFQYYREEENGRGNFPPRFSGLQFPNYSSELNVNALELDDSALYLCASSVGGTVGTDTQYFGPGTRLTVL.

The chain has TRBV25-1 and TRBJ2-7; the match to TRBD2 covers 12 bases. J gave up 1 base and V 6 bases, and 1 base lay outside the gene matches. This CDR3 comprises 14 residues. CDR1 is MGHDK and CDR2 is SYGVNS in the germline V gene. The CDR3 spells CASRTSGGSYEQYF. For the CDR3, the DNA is TGTGCCAGCAGGACTAGCGGGGGATCCTACGAGCAGTACTTC.

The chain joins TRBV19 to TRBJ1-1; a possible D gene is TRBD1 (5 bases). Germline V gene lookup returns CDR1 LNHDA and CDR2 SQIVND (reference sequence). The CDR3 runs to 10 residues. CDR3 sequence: CGSGGTEAFF. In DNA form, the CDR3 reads TGTGGGAGCGGGGGTACTGAAGCTTTCTTT.

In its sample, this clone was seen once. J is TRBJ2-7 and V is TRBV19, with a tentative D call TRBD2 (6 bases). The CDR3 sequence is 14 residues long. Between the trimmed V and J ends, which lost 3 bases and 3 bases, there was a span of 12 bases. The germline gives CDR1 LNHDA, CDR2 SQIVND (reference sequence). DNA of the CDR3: TGTGCCAGTAGTATTAGGCGGGGCCTCTACGAGCAGTACTTC. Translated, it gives CASSIRRGLYEQYF. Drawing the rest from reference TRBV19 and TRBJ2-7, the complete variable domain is DGGITQSPKYLFRKEGQNVTLSCEQNLNHDAMYWYRQDPGQGLRLIYYSQIVNDFQKGDIAEGYSVSREKKESFPLTVTSAQKNPTAFYLCASSIRRGLYEQYFGPGTRLTVT.

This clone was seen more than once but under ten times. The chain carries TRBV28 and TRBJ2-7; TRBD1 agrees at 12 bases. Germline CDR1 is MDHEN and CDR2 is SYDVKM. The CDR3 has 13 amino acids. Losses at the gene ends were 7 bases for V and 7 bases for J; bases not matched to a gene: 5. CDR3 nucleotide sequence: TGTGCCAGCACCCGGGACAGGGGGCAAGAGCAGTACTTC. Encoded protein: CASTRDRGQEQYF. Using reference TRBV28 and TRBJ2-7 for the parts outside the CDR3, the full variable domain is DVKVTQSSRYLVKRTGEKVFLECVQDMDHENMFWYRQDPGLGLRLIYFSYDVKMKEKGDIPEGYSVSREKKERFSLILESASTNQTSMYLCASTRDRGQEQYFGPGTRLTVT.

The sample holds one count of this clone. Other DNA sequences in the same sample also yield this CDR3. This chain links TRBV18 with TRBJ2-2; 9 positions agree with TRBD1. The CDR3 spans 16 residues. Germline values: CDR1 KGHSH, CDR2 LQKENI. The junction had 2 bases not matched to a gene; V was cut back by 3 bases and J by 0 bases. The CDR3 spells CASSPRTGANTGELFF. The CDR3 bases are TGTGCCAGCTCACCCCGGACAGGGGCGAACACCGGGGAGCTGTTTTTT. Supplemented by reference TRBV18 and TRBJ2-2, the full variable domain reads NAGVMQNPRHLVRRRGQEARLRCSPMKGHSHVYWYRQLPEEGLKFMVYLQKENIIDESGMPKERFSAEFPKEGPSILRIQQVVRGDSAAYFCASSPRTGANTGELFFGEGSRLTVL.

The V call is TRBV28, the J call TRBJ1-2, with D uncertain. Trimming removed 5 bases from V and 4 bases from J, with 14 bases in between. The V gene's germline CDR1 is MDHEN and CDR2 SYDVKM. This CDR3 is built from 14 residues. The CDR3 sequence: CASSPSPAIYGYTF. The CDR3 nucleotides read TGTGCCAGCAGTCCCTCCCCGGCAATCTATGGCTACACCTTC.

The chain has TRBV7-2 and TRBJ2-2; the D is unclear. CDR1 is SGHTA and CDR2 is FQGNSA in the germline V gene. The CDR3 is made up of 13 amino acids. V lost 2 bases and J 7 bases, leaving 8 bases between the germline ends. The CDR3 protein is CASSLRPDGELFF. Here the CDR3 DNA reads TGTGCCAGCAGCTTACGACCCGACGGGGAGCTGTTTTTT.

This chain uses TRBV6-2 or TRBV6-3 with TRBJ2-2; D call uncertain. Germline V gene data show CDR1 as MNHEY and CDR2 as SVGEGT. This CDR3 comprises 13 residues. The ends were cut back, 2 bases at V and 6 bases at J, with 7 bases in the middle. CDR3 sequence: CASSYILAGELFF. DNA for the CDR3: TGTGCCAGCAGTTACATATTGGCCGGGGAGCTGTTTTTT.

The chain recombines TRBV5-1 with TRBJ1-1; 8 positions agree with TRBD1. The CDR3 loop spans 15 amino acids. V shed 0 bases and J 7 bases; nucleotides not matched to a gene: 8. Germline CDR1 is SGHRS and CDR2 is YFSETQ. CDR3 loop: CASSLGGQGMSEAFF. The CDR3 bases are TGCGCCAGCAGCTTGGGAGGACAGGGTATGAGTGAAGCTTTCTTT.

DNA of the CDR3: TGTGCCAGCAGCCAAGAAACTATGATGACCGGGGAGCTGTTTTTT. Amino acids: CASSQETMMTGELFF. J is TRBJ2-2 and V is TRBV4-2; D gene unclear. Deletions cut 0 bases from V and 5 bases from J, with 10 bases between. The CDR3 runs 15 residues. Germline CDR1 LGHNA, CDR2 YNFKEQ.

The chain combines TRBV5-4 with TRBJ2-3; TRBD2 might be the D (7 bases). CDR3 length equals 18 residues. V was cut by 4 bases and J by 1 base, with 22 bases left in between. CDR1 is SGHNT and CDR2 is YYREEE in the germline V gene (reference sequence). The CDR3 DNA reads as TGTGCCAGCAGCGGATATAGGGGGGGCATGGTCGGCACAGATACGCAGTATTTT. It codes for CASSGYRGGMVGTDTQYF.

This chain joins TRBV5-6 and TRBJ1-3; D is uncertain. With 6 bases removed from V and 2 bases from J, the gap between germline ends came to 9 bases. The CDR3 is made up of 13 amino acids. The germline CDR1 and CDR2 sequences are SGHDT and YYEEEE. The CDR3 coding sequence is TGTGCCAGCACCCTGGTAGCTGGAAACACCATATATTTT. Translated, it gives CASTLVAGNTIYF.

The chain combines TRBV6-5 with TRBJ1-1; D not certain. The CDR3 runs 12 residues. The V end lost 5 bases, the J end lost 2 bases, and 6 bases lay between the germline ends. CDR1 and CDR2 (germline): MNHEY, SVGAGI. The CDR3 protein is CASSTGNTEAFF. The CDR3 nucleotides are TGTGCCAGCAGTACGGGAAACACTGAAGCTTTCTTT.